This TCR beta chain was sequenced during a study of spatial heterogeneity in lung cancer. As for the study in general: Detected beta-chain sequences consistently exceeded alpha-chain sequences. Findings and limits, study-wide: The number of expanded tumor alpha and beta chains correlated with mutation number.

V lost 6 bases and J lost 5; bases outside the gene matches: 11. CDR1 is MNHEY, CDR2 SVGAGI, per germline. CDR3 length: 16 amino acids. A unique molecular identifier was attached to every TCR cDNA molecule. MiXCR was run by TCRdb on the 5' RACE reads, yielding one entry per CDR3 protein. The sample records around 9,300 distinct CDR3 sequences, around 5.1% being singletons. Time point noted: sample taken at primary tumor resection. Donation came from some 72 patients with untreated early-stage non-small cell lung cancer. Frozen PBMC, nontumor lung or tumor provided whole RNA, which was sequenced unsorted. This clonotype was seen repeatedly, ten times or more. Its antigen is unidentified.

Sequencing was performed on lung tumor tissue, taken at surgery. The source is a female donor with early-stage non-small cell lung cancer. This chain links TRBV6-5 with TRBJ1-5, with 9 positions matching TRBD1. The CDR3 region is CASRSSGQGRYQPQHF. CDR3 sequence (DNA): TGTGCCAGCAGGAGTTCGGGACAGGGAAGATATCAGCCCCAGCATTTT.